The table lists the clone carrying this TCR beta chain with a few counts. Its antigen remains unidentified. Noted time point: persistent/refractory GD, antithyroid drugs over 5 years with positive TRAb. From RNA extracted from PBMCs, the TCR library was made. This entry is derived from a study of regulatory T cells in long-lasting Graves disease. Study at large: Patients with persistent Graves' disease had over 5 years of antithyroid drugs and persistent TSH receptor antibodies.

The study's findings and limits: Having only a small sample size may have limited accuracy.

The TCR beta library used iRepertoire HTBI primers with Arm-PCR amplification of CDR3. TCRdb reprocessed the multiplex PCR reads with MiXCR, giving one entry per CDR3 protein. The repertoire holds around 460,000 distinct CDR3 sequences, under 25% seen once, with around 13% in the top ten. The TCR comes from a female donor with Graves disease. The sequences come from peripheral blood mononuclear cells (PBMCs), collected when the disease was refractory, from a patient treated with antithyroid drugs.

The CDR3 is CSVVVTQLGNAQYF. The CDR3 DNA sequence: TGCAGCGTTGTGGTGACACAGCTAGGTAACGCGCAGTACTTC. The chain combines TRBV29-1 with TRBJ2-7; D not resolved. In germline, CDR1 is SQVTM, CDR2 ANQGSEA. The CDR3 spans 14 residues. The V end lost 4 bases, the J end lost 9 bases, and 22 bases lay between the germline ends.